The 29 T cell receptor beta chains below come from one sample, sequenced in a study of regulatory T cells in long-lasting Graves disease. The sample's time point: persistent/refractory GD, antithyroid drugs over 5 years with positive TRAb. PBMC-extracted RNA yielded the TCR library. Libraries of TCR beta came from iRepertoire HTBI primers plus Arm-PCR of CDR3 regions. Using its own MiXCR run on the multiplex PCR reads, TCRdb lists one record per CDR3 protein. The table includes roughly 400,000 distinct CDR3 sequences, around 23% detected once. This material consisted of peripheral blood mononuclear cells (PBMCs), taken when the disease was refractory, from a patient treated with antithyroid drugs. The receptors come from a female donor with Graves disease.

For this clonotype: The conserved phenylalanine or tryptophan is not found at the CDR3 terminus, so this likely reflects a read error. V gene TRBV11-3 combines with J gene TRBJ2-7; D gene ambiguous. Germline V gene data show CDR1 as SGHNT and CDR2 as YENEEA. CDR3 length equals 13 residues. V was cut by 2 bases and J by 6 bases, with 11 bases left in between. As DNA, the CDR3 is TGTGCCAGCAGCTTAAGCCTAGTTGGCGAGCAGTACCTC. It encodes CASSLSLVGEQYL.

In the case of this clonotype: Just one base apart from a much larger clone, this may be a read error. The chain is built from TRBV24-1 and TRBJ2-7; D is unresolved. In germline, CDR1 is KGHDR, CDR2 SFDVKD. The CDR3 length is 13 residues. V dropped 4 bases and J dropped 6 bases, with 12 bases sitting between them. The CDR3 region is CATSDPLTCEQYF. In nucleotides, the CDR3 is TGTGCCACCAGTGACCCACTCACCTGCGAGCAGTACTTC.

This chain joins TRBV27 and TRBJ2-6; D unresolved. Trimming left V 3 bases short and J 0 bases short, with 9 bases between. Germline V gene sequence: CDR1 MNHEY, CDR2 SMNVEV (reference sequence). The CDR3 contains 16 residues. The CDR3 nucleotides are TGTGCCAGCAGTTTCGCTGGCCTCTCTGGGGCCAACGTCCTGACTTTC. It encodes CASSFAGLSGANVLTF.

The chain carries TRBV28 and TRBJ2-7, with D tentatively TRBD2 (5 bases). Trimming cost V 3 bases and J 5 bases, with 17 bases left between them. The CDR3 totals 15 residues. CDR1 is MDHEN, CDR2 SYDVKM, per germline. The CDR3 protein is CASSFLSESPHEQYF. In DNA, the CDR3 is TGTGCCAGCAGTTTTCTTAGCGAGAGTCCCCACGAGCAGTACTTC.

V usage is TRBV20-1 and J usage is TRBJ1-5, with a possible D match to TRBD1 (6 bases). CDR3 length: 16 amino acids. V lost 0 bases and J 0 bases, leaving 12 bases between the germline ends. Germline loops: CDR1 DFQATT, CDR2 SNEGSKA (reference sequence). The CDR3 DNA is TGCAGTGCTAGAGATGGAGGGGGGTATAGCAATCAGCCCCAGCATTTT. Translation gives CSARDGGGYSNQPQHF.

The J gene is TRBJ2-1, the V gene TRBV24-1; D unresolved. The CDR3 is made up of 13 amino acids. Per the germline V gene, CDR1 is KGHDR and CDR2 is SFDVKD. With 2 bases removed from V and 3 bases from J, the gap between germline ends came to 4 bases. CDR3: CATSDSLYNEQFF. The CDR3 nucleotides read TGTGCCACCAGTGATTCCCTCTACAATGAGCAGTTCTTC.

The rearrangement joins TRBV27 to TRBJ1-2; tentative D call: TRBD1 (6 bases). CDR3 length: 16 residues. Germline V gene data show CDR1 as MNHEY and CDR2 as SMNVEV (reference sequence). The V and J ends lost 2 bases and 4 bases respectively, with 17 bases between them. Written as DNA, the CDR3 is TGTGCCAGCAGTTTACGGGCGCCCGGACAGATCTATGGCTACACCTTC. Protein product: CASSLRAPGQIYGYTF.

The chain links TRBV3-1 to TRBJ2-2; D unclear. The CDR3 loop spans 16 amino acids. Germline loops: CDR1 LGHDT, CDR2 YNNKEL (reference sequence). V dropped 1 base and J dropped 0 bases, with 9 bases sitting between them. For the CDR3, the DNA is TGTGCCAGCAGCCAAGCCCGGACCACGAACACCGGGGAGCTGTTTTTT. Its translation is CASSQARTTNTGELFF.

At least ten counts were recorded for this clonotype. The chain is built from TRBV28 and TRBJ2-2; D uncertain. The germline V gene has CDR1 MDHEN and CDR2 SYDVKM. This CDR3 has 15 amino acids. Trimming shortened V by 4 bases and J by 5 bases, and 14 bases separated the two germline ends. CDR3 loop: CASSSAPLGTGELFF. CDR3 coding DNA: TGTGCCAGCAGTTCGGCACCCCTAGGGACCGGGGAGCTGTTTTTT.

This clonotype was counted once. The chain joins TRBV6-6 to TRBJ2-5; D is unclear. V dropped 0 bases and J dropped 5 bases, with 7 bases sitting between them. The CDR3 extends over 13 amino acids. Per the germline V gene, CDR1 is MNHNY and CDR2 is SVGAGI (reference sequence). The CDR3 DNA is TGTGCCAGCAGTTACTCGCTCGCGGAGACCCAGTACTTC. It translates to CASSYSLAETQYF.

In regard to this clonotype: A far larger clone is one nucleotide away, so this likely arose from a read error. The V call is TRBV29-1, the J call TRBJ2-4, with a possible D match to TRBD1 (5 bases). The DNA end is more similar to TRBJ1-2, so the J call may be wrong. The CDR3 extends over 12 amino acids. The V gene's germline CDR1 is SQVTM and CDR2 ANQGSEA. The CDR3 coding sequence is TGCAGCGTGCCGGGACTGGCCTATGGCTACACCTTC. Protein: CSVPGLAYGYTF.

In DNA, the CDR3 is TGTGCCAGTAGTCCGGGGACAGTCCTAGCCAAAAACATTCAGTACTTC. Its translation is CASSPGTVLAKNIQYF. The chain has TRBV19 and TRBJ2-4, with 7 positions matching TRBD1. The trim removed 5 bases at V and 0 bases at J, leaving 7 bases unmatched. Germline V lookup: CDR1 LNHDA, CDR2 SQIVND (reference sequence). The CDR3 has 16 residues.

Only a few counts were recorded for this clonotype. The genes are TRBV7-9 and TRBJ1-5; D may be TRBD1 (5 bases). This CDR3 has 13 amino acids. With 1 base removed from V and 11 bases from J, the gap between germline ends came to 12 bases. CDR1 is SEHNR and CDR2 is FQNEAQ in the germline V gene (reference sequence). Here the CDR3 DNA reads TGTGCCAGCAGCTTAGGGGACCTGCAGGCCCAGCATTTT. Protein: CASSLGDLQAQHF. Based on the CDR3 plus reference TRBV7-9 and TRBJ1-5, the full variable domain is DTGVSQNPRHKITKRGQNVTFRCDPISEHNRLYWYRQTLGQGPEFLTYFQNEAQLEKSRLLSDRFSAERPKGSFSTLEIQRTEQGDSAMYLCASSLGDLQAQHFGDGTRLSIL.

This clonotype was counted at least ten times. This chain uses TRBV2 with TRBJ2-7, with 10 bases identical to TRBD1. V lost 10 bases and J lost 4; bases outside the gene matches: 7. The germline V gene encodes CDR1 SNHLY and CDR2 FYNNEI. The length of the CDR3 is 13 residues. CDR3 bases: TGTGCCACCACGCGGGACAGGGGATACGAGCAGTACTTC. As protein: CATTRDRGYEQYF. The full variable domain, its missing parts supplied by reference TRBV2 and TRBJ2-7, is EPEVTQTPSHQVTQMGQEVILRCVPISNHLYFYWYRQILGQKVEFLVSFYNNEISEKSEIFDDQFSVERPDGSNFTLKIRSTKLEDSAMYFCATTRDRGYEQYFGPGTRLTVT.

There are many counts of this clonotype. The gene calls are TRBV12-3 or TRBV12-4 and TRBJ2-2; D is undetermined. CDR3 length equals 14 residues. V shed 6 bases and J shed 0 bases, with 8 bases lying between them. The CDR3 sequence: CASSQSPNTGELFF. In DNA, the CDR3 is TGTGCCAGCAGCCAGAGTCCGAACACCGGGGAGCTGTTTTTT.

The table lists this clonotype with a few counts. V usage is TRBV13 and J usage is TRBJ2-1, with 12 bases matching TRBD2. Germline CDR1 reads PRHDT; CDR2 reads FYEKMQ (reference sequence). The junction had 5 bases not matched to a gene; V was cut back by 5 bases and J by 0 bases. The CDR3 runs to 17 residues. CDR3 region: CASSEGLAGPSYNEQFF. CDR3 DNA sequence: TGTGCCAGCAGCGAGGGACTAGCGGGCCCCTCCTACAATGAGCAGTTCTTC. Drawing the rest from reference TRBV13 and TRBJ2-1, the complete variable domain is AAGVIQSPRHLIKEKRETATLKCYPIPRHDTVYWYQQGPGQDPQFLISFYEKMQSDKGSIPDRFSAQQFSDYHSELNMSSLELGDSALYFCASSEGLAGPSYNEQFFGPGTRLTVL.

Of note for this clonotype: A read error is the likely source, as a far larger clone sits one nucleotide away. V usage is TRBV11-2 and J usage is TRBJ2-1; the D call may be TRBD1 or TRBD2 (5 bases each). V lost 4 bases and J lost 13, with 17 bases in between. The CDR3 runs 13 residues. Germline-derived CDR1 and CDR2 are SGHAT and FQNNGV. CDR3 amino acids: CASSSGTGQTQFF. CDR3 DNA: TGTGCCAGCAGCTCCGGGACCGGTCAGACCCAGTTCTTC.

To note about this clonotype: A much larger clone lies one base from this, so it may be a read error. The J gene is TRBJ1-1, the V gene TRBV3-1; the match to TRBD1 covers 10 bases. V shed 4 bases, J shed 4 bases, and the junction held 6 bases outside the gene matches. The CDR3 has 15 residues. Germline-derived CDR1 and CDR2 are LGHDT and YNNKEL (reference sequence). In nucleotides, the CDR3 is TGTGCCAGCAGCCCCGGGACAGGGGCTGGCACTGAAGCTTTCTTT. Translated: CASSPGTGAGTEAFF.

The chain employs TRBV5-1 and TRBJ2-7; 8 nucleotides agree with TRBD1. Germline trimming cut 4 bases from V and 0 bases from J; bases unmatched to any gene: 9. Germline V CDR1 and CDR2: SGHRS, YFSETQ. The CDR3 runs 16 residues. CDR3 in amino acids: CASSGYRQGSSYEQYF. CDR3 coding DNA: TGCGCCAGCAGCGGGTACAGACAGGGGAGCTCCTACGAGCAGTACTTC.

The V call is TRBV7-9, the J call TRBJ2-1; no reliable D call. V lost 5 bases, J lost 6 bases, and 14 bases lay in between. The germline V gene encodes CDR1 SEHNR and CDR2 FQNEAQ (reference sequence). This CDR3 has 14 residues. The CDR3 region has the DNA TGTGCCAGCAGCCCACAAGGGAAGATCAATGAGCAGTTCTTC. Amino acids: CASSPQGKINEQFF.

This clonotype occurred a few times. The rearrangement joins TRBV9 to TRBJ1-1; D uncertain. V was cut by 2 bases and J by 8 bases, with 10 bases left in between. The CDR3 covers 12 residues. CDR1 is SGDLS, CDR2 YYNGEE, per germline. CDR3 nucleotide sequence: TGTGCCAGCAGCGTTAGTGGGAGCGAAGCTTTCTTT. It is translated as CASSVSGSEAFF.

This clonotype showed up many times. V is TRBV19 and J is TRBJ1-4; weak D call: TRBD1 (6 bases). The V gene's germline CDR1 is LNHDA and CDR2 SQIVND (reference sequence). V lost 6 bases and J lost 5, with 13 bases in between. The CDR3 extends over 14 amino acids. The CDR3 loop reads CASSLQGPNEKLFF. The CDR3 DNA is TGTGCCAGTAGCCTACAGGGTCCGAATGAAAAACTGTTTTTT.

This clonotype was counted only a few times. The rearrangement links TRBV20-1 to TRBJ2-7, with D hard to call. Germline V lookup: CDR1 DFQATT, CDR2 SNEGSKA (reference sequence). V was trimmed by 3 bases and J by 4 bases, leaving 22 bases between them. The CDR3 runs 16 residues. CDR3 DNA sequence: TGCAGTGCTAGTACGGTTTCGGTTATTTTGGGGTACGAGCAGTACTTC. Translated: CSASTVSVILGYEQYF.

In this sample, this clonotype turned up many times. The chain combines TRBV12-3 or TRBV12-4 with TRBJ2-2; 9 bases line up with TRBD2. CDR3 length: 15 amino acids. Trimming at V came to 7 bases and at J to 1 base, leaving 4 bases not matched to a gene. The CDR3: CASTRSGRNTGELFF. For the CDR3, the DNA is TGTGCCAGCACCCGTAGCGGGAGGAACACCGGGGAGCTGTTTTTT.

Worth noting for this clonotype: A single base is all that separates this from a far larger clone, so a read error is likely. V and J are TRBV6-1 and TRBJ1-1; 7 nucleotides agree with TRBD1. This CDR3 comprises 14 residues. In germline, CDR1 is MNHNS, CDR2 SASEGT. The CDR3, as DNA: TGTGCCAGCAGTCCACAGGGGAGGAACACTGTAGCTTTCTTT. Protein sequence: CASSPQGRNTVAFF.

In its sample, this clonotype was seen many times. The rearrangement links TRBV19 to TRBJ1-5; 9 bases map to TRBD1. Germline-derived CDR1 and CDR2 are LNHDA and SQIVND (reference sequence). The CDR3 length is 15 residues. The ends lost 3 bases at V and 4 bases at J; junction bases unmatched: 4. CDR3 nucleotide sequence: TGTGCCAGTAGTATCAGACAGGGGGGGAATCAGCCCCAGCATTTT. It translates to CASSIRQGGNQPQHF.

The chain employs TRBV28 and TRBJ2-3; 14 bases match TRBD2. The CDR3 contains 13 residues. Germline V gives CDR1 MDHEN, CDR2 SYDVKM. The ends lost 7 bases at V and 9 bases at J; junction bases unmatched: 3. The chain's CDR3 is CASTGLAGVTQYF. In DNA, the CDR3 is TGTGCCAGCACGGGACTAGCGGGAGTCACGCAGTATTTT.

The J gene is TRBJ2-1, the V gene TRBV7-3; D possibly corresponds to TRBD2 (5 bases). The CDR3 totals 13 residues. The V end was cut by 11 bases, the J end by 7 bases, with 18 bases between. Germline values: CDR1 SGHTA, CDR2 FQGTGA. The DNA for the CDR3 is TGTGCCGGCACCAGCGGAGTCGGGAATGAGCAGTTCTTC. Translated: CAGTSGVGNEQFF.

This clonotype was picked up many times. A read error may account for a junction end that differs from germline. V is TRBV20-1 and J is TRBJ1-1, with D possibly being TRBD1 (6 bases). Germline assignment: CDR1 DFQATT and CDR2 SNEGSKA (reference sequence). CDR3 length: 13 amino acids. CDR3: CSARDRSDTEAFF. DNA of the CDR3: TGCAGTGCGAGAGACAGGTCCGACACTGAAGCTTTCTTT.